The 12 T cell receptor beta chains given below trace back to one sample, sequenced in a study of shared clonotypes between healthy human individuals. The method was immunoSEQ multiplex PCR; TCRdb's version includes in-frame clones alone and lacks a portion of them. Found here are 2 million to 2.5 million clones, around 90% of them singletons; the top ten hold 0.37%. Source material: naive CD4+ T cells from PBMCs. The subset here: CD45RA+ positively selected. The receptors stem from a man aged 18 to 30 in good health. Some clones in this sample may be carry-over from other donors' samples.

CDR3 protein: CASSDLGSGNTIYF. The CDR3 coding sequence is TGTGCCAGCAGCGATTTAGGCTCTGGAAACACCATATATTTT. The chain combines TRBV9 with TRBJ1-3, with D unclear. This CDR3 is 14 amino acids long. V gave up 3 bases and J gave up 0 bases, with 7 bases separating them. CDR1 is SGDLS and CDR2 is YYNGEE in the germline V gene.

The V gene is TRBV7-2, the J gene TRBJ2-7; no firm D call. Looked up from germline, CDR1 is SGHTA and CDR2 is FQGNSA. The CDR3 length is 13 residues. V shed 2 bases and J shed 4 bases, with 9 bases lying between them. The CDR3 coding sequence is TGTGCCAGCAGCTTAACCCTAGGGTACGAGCAGTACTTC. This translates into CASSLTLGYEQYF. Full variable domain (remainder filled in from reference TRBV7-2 and TRBJ2-7): GAGVSQSPSNKVTEKGKDVELRCDPISGHTALYWYRQSLGQGLEFLIYFQGNSAPDKSGLPSDRFSAERTGGSVSTLTIQRTQQEDSAVYLCASSLTLGYEQYFGPGTRLTVT.

The V call is TRBV6-1, the J call TRBJ1-5, with D perhaps matching TRBD1 (6 bases). Trimming shortened V by 2 bases and J by 7 bases, and 21 bases separated the two germline ends. The germline V gene has CDR1 MNHNS and CDR2 SASEGT. The CDR3 contains 17 residues. The DNA for the CDR3 is TGTGCCAGCAGTGAACTTCAGGGGTTGAGTGGGAGCCAGCCCCAGCATTTT. As protein: CASSELQGLSGSQPQHF.

The chain joins TRBV25-1 to TRBJ1-2; D remains unclear. V lost 3 bases, J lost 6 bases, and 8 bases lay in between. The germline gives CDR1 MGHDK, CDR2 SYGVNS. The CDR3 is 12 amino acids. The CDR3 DNA sequence: TGTGCCAGCAGTGATTTCTACCATGGCTACACCTTC. Its translation is CASSDFYHGYTF.

V gene TRBV28 combines with J gene TRBJ2-2; no clear D. The CDR3 consists of 14 residues. Trimming took off 2 bases at V and 4 bases at J, with 8 bases between the two ends. Germline loops: CDR1 MDHEN, CDR2 SYDVKM. The CDR3 reads CASSLVGRTGELFF. In DNA form, the CDR3 reads TGTGCCAGCAGTTTAGTAGGGCGCACCGGGGAGCTGTTTTTT. Looking up the rest from reference TRBV28 and TRBJ2-2 gives the full variable domain: DVKVTQSSRYLVKRTGEKVFLECVQDMDHENMFWYRQDPGLGLRLIYFSYDVKMKEKGDIPEGYSVSREKKERFSLILESASTNQTSMYLCASSLVGRTGELFFGEGSRLTVL.

V gene TRBV5-1 combines with J gene TRBJ2-7; D is uncertain. The germline gives CDR1 SGHRS, CDR2 YFSETQ. The length of the CDR3 is 13 residues. Trimming shortened V by 2 bases and J by 4 bases, and 10 bases separated the two germline ends. This chain's CDR3 is CASSFAVEYEQYF. The DNA for the CDR3 is TGCGCCAGCAGCTTCGCCGTAGAATACGAGCAGTACTTC. Together with reference TRBV5-1 and TRBJ2-7, the CDR3 gives the full variable domain: KAGVTQTPRYLIKTRGQQVTLSCSPISGHRSVSWYQQTPGQGLQFLFEYFSETQRNKGNFPGRFSGRQFSNSRSEMNVSTLELGDSALYLCASSFAVEYEQYFGPGTRLTVT.

The chain employs TRBV7-8 and TRBJ2-2; D gene uncertain. Germline loops: CDR1 SGHVS, CDR2 FQNEAQ. This CDR3 is built from 13 residues. V was trimmed by 0 bases and J by 6 bases, leaving 5 bases between them. The CDR3 region is CASSLAVAGELFF. The CDR3 bases are TGTGCCAGCAGCTTAGCAGTGGCCGGGGAGCTGTTTTTT. The complete variable domain, with remaining parts taken from reference TRBV7-8 and TRBJ2-2, reads GAGVSQSPRYKVAKRGQDVALRCDPISGHVSLFWYQQALGQGPEFLTYFQNEAQLDKSGLPSDRFFAERPEGSVSTLKIQRTQQEDSAVYLCASSLAVAGELFFGEGSRLTVL.

The gene calls are TRBV7-3 and TRBJ2-1; D may be TRBD2 (6 bases). V lost 5 bases and J 9 bases, leaving 20 bases between the germline ends. This CDR3 contains 15 residues. Germline lookup yields CDR1 SGHTA and CDR2 FQGTGA. The CDR3 DNA follows: TGTGCCAGCAGCCCAAGTTCGGGTCTCGGGGGTGAGCAGTTCTTC. It specifies CASSPSSGLGGEQFF.

The chain carries TRBV30 and TRBJ2-1, with TRBD2 matching over 8 bases. Germline V lookup: CDR1 GTSNPN, CDR2 SVGIG (reference sequence). CDR3 length: 15 residues. V shed 6 bases, J shed 9 bases, and the junction held 16 bases outside the gene matches. This CDR3 reads CACPNPGLGTGEQFF. As DNA, the CDR3 is TGTGCCTGCCCAAACCCGGGACTAGGGACTGGTGAGCAGTTCTTC.

As concerns this clone: Additional DNA sequences in this sample encode the identical CDR3. The chain is built from TRBV28 and TRBJ2-3; D gene unclear. With 2 bases removed from V and 8 bases from J, the gap between germline ends came to 8 bases. The CDR3 loop spans 12 amino acids. CDR1 and CDR2 (germline): MDHEN, SYDVKM. Here the CDR3 reads CASSLLGGTQYF. CDR3 DNA sequence: TGTGCCAGCAGTTTACTCGGCGGTACGCAGTATTTT. Filled out from reference TRBV28 and TRBJ2-3, the complete variable domain reads DVKVTQSSRYLVKRTGEKVFLECVQDMDHENMFWYRQDPGLGLRLIYFSYDVKMKEKGDIPEGYSVSREKKERFSLILESASTNQTSMYLCASSLLGGTQYFGPGTRLTVL.

This chain connects TRBV6-5 to TRBJ2-7, with 10 bases lining up with TRBD2. Trimming at V came to 8 bases and at J to 1 base, leaving 5 bases not matched to a gene. Germline CDR1 and CDR2: MNHEY and SVGAGI. This CDR3 is built from 14 residues. CDR3 in DNA: TGTGCCAGCCGACTAGCGGGCGCTTCCTACGAGCAGTACTTC. Amino acid sequence: CASRLAGASYEQYF.

The gene calls are TRBV6-5 and TRBJ1-1, with D maybe TRBD1 (6 bases). The CDR3 is 13 amino acids. Germline-derived CDR1 and CDR2 are MNHEY and SVGAGI. The V gene lost 6 bases and the J gene lost 4 bases, with 12 bases spanning the gap. CDR3 bases: TGTGCCAGCAGCAAGGGGGGATTCACTGAAGCTTTCTTT. Encoded protein: CASSKGGFTEAFF.